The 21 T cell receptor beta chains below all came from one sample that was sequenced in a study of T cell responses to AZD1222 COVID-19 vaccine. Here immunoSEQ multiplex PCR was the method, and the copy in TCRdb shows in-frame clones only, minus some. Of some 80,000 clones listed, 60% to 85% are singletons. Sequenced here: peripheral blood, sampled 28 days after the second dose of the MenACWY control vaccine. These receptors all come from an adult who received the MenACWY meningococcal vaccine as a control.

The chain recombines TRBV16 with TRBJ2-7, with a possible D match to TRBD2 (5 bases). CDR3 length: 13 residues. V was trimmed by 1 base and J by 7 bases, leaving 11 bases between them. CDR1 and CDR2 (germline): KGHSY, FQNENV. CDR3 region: CASSQFRSGEQYF. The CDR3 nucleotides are TGTGCCAGCAGCCAATTCAGGTCGGGAGAGCAGTACTTC.

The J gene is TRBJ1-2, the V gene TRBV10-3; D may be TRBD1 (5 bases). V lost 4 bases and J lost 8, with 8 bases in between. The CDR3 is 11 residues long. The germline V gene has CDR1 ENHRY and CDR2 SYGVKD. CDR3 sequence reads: CAISGGDGYTF. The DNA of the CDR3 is TGTGCCATCAGTGGAGGGGACGGCTACACCTTC.

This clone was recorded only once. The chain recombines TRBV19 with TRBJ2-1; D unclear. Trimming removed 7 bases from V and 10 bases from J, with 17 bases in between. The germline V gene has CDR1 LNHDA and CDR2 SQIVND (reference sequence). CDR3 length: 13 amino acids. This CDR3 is CASTPTQVGEQFF. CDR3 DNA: TGTGCCAGTACCCCCACGCAGGTCGGGGAGCAGTTCTTC.

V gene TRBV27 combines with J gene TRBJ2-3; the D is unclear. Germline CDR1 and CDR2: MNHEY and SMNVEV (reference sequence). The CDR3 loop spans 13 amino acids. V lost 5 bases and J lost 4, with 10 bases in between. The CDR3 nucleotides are TGTGCCAGCAGTCTAAGGAGTGCAGATACGCAGTATTTT. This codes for CASSLRSADTQYF.

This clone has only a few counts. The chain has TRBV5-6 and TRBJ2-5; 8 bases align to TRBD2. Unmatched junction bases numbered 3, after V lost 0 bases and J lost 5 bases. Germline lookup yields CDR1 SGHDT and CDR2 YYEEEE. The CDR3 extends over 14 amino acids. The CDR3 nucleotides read TGTGCCAGCAGCTTGGGGCTAGCGGGTGAGACCCAGTACTTC. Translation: CASSLGLAGETQYF. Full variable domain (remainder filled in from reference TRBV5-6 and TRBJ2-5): DAGVTQSPTHLIKTRGQQVTLRCSPKSGHDTVSWYQQALGQGPQFIFQYYEEEERQRGNFPDRFSGHQFPNYSSELNVNALLLGDSALYLCASSLGLAGETQYFGPGTRLLVL.

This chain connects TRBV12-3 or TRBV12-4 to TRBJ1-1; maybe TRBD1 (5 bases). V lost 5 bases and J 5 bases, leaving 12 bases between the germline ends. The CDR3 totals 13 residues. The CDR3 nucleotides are TGTGCCAGCAGTCAGGGCTGGGGAACTGAAGCTTTCTTT. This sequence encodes CASSQGWGTEAFF.

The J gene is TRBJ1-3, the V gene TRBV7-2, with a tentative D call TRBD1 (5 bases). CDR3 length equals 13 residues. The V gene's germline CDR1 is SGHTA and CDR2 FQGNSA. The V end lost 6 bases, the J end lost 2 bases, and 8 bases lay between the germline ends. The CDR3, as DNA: TGTGCCAGCAGGGGGGGGGCTGGAAACACCATATATTTT. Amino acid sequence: CASRGGAGNTIYF.

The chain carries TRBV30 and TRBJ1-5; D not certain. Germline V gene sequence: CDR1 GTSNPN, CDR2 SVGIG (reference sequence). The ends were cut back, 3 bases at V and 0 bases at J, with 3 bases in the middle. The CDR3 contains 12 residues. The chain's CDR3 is CAWSHSNQPQHF. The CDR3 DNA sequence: TGTGCCTGGAGCCATAGCAATCAGCCCCAGCATTTT.

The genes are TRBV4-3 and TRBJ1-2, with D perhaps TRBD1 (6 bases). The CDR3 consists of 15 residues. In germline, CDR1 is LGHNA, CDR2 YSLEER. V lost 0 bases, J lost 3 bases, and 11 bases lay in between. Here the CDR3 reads CASSQDPQGHYGYTF. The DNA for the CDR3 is TGCGCCAGCAGCCAAGATCCCCAGGGGCACTATGGCTACACCTTC.

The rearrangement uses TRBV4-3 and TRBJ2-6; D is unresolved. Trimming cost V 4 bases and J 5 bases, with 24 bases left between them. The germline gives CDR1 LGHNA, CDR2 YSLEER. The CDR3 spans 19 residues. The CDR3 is CASSPVGSATAPWANVLTF. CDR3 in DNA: TGCGCCAGCAGCCCAGTGGGGTCCGCCACCGCACCCTGGGCCAACGTCCTGACTTTC.

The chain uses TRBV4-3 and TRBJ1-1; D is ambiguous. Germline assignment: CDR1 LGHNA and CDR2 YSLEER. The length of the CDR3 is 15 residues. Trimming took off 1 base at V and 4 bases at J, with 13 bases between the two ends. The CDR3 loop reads CASSQGLFLSTEAFF. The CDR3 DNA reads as TGCGCCAGCAGCCAAGGTCTTTTCTTAAGCACTGAAGCTTTCTTT.

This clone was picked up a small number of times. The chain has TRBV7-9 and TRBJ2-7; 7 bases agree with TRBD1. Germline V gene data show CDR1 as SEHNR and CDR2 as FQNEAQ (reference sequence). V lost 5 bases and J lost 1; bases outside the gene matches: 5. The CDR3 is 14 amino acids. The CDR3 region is CASSPGQKSYEQYF. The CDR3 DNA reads TGTGCCAGCAGCCCGGGACAGAAGTCCTACGAGCAGTACTTC.

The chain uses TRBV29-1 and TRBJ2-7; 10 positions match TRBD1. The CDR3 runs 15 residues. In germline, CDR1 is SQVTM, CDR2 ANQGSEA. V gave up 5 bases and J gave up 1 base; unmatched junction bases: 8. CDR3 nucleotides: TGCAGCGTTCAAATCGGACAGGGGGTTTCCTACGAGCAGTACTTC. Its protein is CSVQIGQGVSYEQYF.

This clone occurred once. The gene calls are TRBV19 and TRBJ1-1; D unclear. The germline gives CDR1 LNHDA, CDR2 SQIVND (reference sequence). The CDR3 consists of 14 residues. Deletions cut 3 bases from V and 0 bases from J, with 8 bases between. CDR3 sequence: CASSIGPMNTEAFF. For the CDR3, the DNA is TGTGCCAGTAGTATTGGGCCTATGAACACTGAAGCTTTCTTT.

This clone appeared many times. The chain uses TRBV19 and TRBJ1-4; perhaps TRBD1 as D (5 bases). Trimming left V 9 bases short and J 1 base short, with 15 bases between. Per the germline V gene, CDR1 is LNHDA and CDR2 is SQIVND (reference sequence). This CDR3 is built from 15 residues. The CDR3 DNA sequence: TGTGCCAGCGCCCCCCGCGGGGGAACTAATGAAAAACTGTTTTTT. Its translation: CASAPRGGTNEKLFF.

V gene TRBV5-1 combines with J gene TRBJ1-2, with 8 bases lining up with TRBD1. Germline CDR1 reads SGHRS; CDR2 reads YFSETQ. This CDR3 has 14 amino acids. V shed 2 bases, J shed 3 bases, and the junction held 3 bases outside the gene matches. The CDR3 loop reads CASSLTGGYYGYTF. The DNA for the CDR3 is TGCGCCAGCAGCTTAACAGGGGGGTACTATGGCTACACCTTC.

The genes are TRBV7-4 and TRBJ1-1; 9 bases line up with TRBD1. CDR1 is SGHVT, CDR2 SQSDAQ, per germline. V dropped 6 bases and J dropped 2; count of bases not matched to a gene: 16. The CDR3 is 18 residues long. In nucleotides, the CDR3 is TGTGCCAGCAGTCCAAGGGGACAGGGTTGGGGAGGAAACACTGAAGCTTTCTTT. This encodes CASSPRGQGWGGNTEAFF.

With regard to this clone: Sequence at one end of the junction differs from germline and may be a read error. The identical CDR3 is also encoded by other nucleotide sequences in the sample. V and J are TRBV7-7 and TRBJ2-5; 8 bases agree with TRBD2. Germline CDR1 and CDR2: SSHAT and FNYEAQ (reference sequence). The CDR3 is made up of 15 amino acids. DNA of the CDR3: TGTGCTAGCAGCTTAGGGGGGACTAGGCAAGAGACCCAGTACTTC. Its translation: CASSLGGTRQETQYF.

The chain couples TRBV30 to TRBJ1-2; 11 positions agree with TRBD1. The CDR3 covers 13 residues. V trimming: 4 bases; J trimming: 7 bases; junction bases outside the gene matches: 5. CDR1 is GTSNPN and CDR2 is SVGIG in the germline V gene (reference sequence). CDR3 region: CAWTFGQGAGYTF. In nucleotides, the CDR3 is TGTGCCTGGACTTTCGGACAGGGGGCTGGCTACACCTTC.

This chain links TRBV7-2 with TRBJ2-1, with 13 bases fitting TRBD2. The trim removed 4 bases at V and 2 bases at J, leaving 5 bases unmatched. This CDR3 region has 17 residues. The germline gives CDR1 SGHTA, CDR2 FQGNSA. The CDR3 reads CASSSGLAGAAYNEQFF. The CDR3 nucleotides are TGTGCCAGCAGCTCAGGACTAGCGGGGGCCGCCTACAATGAGCAGTTCTTC.

The CDR3 DNA sequence: TGTGCCAGCAGCCTACGGGGGGCAGCCTACGAGCAGTACTTC. Its translation is CASSLRGAAYEQYF. The chain combines TRBV5-5 with TRBJ2-7; a possible D gene is TRBD2 (7 bases). This CDR3 comprises 14 residues. In germline, CDR1 is SGHKS, CDR2 YYEKEE (reference sequence). The V gene lost 4 bases and the J gene lost 2 bases, with 13 bases spanning the gap.